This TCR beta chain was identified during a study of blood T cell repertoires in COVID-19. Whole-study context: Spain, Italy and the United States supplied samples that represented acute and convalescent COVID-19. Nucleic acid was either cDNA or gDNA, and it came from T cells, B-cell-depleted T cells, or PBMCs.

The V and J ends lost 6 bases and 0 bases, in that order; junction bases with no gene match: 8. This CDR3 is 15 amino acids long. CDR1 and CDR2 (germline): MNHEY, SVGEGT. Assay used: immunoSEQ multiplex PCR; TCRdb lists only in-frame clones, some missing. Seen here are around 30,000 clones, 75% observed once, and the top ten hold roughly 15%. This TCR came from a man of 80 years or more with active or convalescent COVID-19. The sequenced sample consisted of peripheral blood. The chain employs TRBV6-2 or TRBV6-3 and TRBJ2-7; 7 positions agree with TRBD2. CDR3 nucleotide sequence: TGTGCCAGCAGCGCTTACGGGAGGAGCTCCTACGAGCAGTACTTC. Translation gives CASSAYGRSSYEQYF.